The 14 T cell receptor beta chains listed next were all sequenced from one sample in a study of cytomegalovirus exposure and HLA in healthy donors. The PCR was carried out with 60 Vbeta primers and 13 Jbeta primers. Libraries were prepared by immunoSEQ multiplex PCR; TCRdb keeps only in-frame clonotypes and omits some of them. The sample lists some 85,000 clones, approximately 78% seen once, with about 4.5% in the top ten. The sequenced sample consisted of PBMCs. The receptors were gathered from a woman aged 35 to 49 in good health and CMV-seropositive.

J is TRBJ1-1 and V is TRBV5-1; a possible D gene is TRBD1 (5 bases). The CDR3 is made up of 16 amino acids. V lost 1 base and J 4 bases, leaving 17 bases between the germline ends. Germline values: CDR1 SGHRS, CDR2 YFSETQ. This CDR3 reads CASSLFGATGGTEAFF. The CDR3 DNA sequence: TGCGCCAGCAGCTTGTTTGGGGCGACGGGGGGCACTGAAGCTTTCTTT.

The V call is TRBV11-3, the J call TRBJ1-6; D remains unclear. CDR1 is SGHNT, CDR2 YENEEA, per germline. The V end was cut by 9 bases, the J end by 6 bases, with 15 bases between. CDR3 length equals 14 residues. The CDR3 loop is CASAGSRGNSPLHF. CDR3 DNA sequence: TGTGCCAGTGCCGGGTCTCGGGGTAATTCACCCCTCCACTTT.

This clone was seen only once. The V gene is TRBV10-2, the J gene TRBJ2-2; no firm D call. Germline V gene sequence: CDR1 WSHSY, CDR2 SAAADI. This CDR3 comprises 15 residues. Trimming removed 3 bases at V and 0 bases at J, with 8 bases between. CDR3 sequence reads: CASSDLGTNTGELFF. In DNA form, the CDR3 reads TGCGCCAGCAGTGATTTGGGCACGAACACCGGGGAGCTGTTTTTT.

The rearrangement uses TRBV9 and TRBJ2-3, with 7 nucleotides matching TRBD2. Losses at the gene ends were 4 bases for V and 5 bases for J; bases not matched to a gene: 13. This CDR3 is 16 amino acids long. CDR1 is SGDLS and CDR2 is YYNGEE in the germline V gene. As DNA, the CDR3 is TGTGCCAGCAGCACCTACAAATCGGGGGAGGGAGATACGCAGTATTTT. Translated, it gives CASSTYKSGEGDTQYF.

V gene TRBV11-3 combines with J gene TRBJ2-2, with D possibly TRBD2 on 6 matching bases. This CDR3 is 15 amino acids long. V lost 3 bases and J lost 4, with 12 bases in between. Germline lookup yields CDR1 SGHNT and CDR2 YENEEA. This CDR3 reads CASSLGGGTTGELFF. The CDR3 DNA is TGTGCCAGCAGCTTGGGGGGAGGTACCACCGGGGAGCTGTTTTTT.

The chain recombines TRBV2 with TRBJ2-7; D not certain. Between the trimmed V and J ends, which lost 3 bases and 2 bases, there was a span of 5 bases. The germline gives CDR1 SNHLY, CDR2 FYNNEI. The CDR3 consists of 12 residues. This chain's CDR3 is CASSDGPYEQYF. CDR3 in DNA: TGTGCCAGCAGTGATGGCCCCTACGAGCAGTACTTC.

The chain links TRBV5-1 to TRBJ2-1, with TRBD1 matching over 8 bases. Germline CDR1 is SGHRS and CDR2 is YFSETQ. J lost 6 bases, V lost 6 bases, and 11 bases had no gene match. The CDR3 is 15 residues long. CDR3 sequence reads: CASIEGQAEFNEQFF. As DNA, the CDR3 is TGCGCCAGCATTGAGGGACAGGCGGAATTCAATGAGCAGTTCTTC.

This chain uses TRBV7-9 with TRBJ2-5; 7 nucleotides agree with TRBD2. The trim removed 5 bases at V and 3 bases at J, leaving 12 bases unmatched. CDR3 size: 16 residues. Germline lookup yields CDR1 SEHNR and CDR2 FQNEAQ (reference sequence). This CDR3 reads CASSPDGLAEKETQYF. CDR3 sequence (DNA): TGTGCCAGCAGCCCGGATGGGCTAGCGGAGAAAGAGACCCAGTACTTC.

V and J are TRBV7-2 and TRBJ2-7, with 14 bases aligning to TRBD2. The CDR3 totals 17 residues. Trimming removed 2 bases from V and 5 bases from J; junction bases left unmatched: 8. Germline V gives CDR1 SGHTA, CDR2 FQGNSA. The chain's CDR3 is CASSLLGTSGRVHEQYF. The DNA for the CDR3 is TGTGCCAGCAGCTTACTAGGGACTAGCGGGAGAGTTCACGAGCAGTACTTC.

This sequence joins TRBV7-2 and TRBJ1-1; possibly TRBD1 for D (6 bases). The CDR3 consists of 13 residues. Germline assignment: CDR1 SGHTA and CDR2 FQGNSA. The V end lost 5 bases, the J end lost 5 bases, and 12 bases lay between the germline ends. CDR3 coding DNA: TGTGCCAGCAGCGTCACAGGGCGGACTGAAGCTTTCTTT. Protein product: CASSVTGRTEAFF.

The V call is TRBV27, the J call TRBJ2-7, with D possibly matching TRBD2 (5 bases). With 4 bases removed from V and 6 bases from J, the gap between germline ends came to 7 bases. The CDR3 covers 11 residues. The V gene's germline CDR1 is MNHEY and CDR2 SMNVEV (reference sequence). CDR3 nucleotide sequence: TGTGCCAGCAGTTCGGGGATCGAGCAGTACTTC. Translated: CASSSGIEQYF.

To note about this clone: In the same sample, other DNA sequences code for this CDR3. The V and J genes are TRBV5-1 and TRBJ2-1; 9 bases map to TRBD2. The V segment lost 1 base and the J segment 9 bases; nucleotides outside the gene matches: 5. Germline values: CDR1 SGHRS, CDR2 YFSETQ. The CDR3 contains 14 residues. The CDR3 DNA reads TGCGCCAGCAGCTTGTTAGCGGGAGACGGTGAGCAGTTCTTC. This encodes CASSLLAGDGEQFF.

V is TRBV28 and J is TRBJ2-7, with 11 bases identical to TRBD1. Germline CDR1 reads MDHEN; CDR2 reads SYDVKM. J was trimmed by 3 bases and V by 7 bases; bases with no gene match: 5. There are 14 residues in the CDR3. The CDR3 region has the DNA TGTGCCAGCACCCCGGGACAGGGGGTCTACGAGCAGTACTTC. Encoded protein: CASTPGQGVYEQYF.

On this clone: One end of the junction is discordant with germline, which a read error may explain. The V and J genes are TRBV7-7 and TRBJ2-5; 10 bases match TRBD2. This CDR3 comprises 15 residues. Germline V gene data show CDR1 as SSHAT and CDR2 as FNYEAQ (reference sequence). CDR3 loop: CASSPSGGGQETQYF. CDR3 nucleotide sequence: TGTGCTAGCAGCCCTAGCGGGGGCGGCCAAGAGACCCAGTACTTC.